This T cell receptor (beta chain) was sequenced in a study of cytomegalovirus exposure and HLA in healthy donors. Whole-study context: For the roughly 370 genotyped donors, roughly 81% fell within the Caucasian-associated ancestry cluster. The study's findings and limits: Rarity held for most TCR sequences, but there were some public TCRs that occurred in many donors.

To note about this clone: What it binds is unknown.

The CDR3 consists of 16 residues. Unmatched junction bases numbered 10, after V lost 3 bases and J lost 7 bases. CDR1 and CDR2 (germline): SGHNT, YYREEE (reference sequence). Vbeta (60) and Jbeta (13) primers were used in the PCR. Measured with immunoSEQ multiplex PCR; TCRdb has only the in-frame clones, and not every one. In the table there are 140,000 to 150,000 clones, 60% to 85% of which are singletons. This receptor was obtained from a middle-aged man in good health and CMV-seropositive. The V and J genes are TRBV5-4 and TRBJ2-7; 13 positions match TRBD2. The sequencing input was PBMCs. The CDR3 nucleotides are TGTGCCAGCAGCTCACTAGCGGGAGGGCCCTCTAAAGAGCAGTACTTC. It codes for CASSSLAGGPSKEQYF.